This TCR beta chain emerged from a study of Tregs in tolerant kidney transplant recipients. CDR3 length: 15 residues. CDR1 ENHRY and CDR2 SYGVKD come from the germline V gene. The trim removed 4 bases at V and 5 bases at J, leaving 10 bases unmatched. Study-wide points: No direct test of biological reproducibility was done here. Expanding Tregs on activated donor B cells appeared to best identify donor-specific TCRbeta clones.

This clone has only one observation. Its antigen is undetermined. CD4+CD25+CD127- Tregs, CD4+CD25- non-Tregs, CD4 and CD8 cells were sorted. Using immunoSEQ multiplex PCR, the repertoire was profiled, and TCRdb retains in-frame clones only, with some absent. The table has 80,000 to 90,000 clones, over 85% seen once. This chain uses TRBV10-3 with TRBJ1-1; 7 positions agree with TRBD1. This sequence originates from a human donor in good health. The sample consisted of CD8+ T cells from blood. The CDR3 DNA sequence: TGTGCCATCAGTGCTAGGGGGACAGAGGGAACTGAAGCTTTCTTT. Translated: CAISARGTEGTEAFF.